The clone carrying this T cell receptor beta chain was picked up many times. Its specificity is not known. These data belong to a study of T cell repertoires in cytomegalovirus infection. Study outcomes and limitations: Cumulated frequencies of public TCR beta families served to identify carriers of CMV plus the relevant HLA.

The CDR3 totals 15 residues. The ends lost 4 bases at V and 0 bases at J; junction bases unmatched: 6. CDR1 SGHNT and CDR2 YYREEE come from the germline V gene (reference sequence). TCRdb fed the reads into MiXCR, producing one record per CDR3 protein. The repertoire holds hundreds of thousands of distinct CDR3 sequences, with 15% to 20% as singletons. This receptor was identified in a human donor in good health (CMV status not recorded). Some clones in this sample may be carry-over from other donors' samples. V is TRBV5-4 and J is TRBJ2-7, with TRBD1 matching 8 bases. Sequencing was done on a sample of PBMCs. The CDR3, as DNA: TGTGCCAGCAGCCCCGGACAGGGAAGCTCCTACGAGCAGTACTTC. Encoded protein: CASSPGQGSSYEQYF.